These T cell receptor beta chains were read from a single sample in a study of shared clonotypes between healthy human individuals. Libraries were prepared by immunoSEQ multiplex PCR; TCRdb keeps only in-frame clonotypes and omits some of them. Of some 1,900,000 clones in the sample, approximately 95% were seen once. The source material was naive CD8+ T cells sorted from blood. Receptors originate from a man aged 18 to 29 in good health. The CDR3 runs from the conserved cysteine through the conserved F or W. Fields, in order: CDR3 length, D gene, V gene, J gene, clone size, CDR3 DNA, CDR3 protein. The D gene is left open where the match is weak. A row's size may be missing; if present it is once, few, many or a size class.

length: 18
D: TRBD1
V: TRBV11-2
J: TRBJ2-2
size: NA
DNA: TGTGCCAGCAGCTTAGTTTTCGGCGCGGGACAGGGCACCGGGGAGCTGTTTTTT
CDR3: CASSLVFGAGQGTGELFF

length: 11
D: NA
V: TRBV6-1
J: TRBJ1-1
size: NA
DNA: TGTGCCAGCGGACACGCGGGTGAAGCTTTCTTT
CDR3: CASGHAGEAFF

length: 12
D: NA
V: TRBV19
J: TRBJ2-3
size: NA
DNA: TGTGCCAGTACCACAGGGCTTGATACGCAGTATTTT
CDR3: CASTTGLDTQYF

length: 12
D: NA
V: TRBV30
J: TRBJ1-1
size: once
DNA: TGTGCCTGGATAGCAGGAAACACTGAAGCCTTCTTT
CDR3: CAWIAGNTEAFF

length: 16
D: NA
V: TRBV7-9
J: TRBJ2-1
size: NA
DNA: TGTGCCAGCAGCTTAGTTTGGGTGGGTTTCGACAATGAGCAGTTCTTC
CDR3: CASSLVWVGFDNEQFF

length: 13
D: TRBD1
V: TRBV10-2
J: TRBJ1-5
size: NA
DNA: TGCGCCAGCAGCCCCGACAGGGATCAGCCCCAGCATTTT
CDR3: CASSPDRDQPQHF

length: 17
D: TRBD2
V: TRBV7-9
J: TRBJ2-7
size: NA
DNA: TGTGCCAGCAGCTTGGGACTAGCGGGAGGTAGTCTCCACGAGCAGTACTTC
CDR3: CASSLGLAGGSLHEQYF

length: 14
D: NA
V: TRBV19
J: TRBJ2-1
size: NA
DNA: TGTGCCAGTAGTATCCTTGGTAACTCCGGTGAGCAGTTCTTC
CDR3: CASSILGNSGEQFF

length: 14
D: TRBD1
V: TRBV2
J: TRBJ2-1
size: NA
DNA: TGTGCCAGCATAGGGGACAGGGAGGTCAATGAGCAGTTCTTC
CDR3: CASIGDREVNEQFF

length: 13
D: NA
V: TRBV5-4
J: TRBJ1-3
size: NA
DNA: TGTGCCAGCACCCTTTGGGGAGGAAACACCATATATTTT
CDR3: CASTLWGGNTIYF

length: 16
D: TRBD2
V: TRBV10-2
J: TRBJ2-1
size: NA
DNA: TGCGCCAGCAGTGAGTCGTGGGACTACTATTACAATGAGCAGTTCTTC
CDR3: CASSESWDYYYNEQFF

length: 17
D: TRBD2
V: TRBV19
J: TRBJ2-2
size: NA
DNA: TGTGCCAGTAGTCTCCTTGGACTAGCGGGAGTGAACGGGGAGCTGTTTTTT
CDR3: CASSLLGLAGVNGELFF

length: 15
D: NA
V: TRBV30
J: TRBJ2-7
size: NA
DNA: TGTGCCTGGAGTACGGGAACATGGACCTCCTACGAGCAGTACTTC
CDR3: CAWSTGTWTSYEQYF

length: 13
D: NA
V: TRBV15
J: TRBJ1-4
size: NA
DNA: TGTGCCACCAGCAGTAGCCAAGGAGAAAAACTGTTTTTT
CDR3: CATSSSQGEKLFF

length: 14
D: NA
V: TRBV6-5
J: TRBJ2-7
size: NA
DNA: TGTGCCAGCAGTTACTCAGGGGAAACCTACGAGCAGTACTTC
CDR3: CASSYSGETYEQYF

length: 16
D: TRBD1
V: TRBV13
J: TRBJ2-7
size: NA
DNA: TGTGCCAGCAGCTTAGCCGGGACAGGGGGCGTCTACGAGCAGTACTTC
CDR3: CASSLAGTGGVYEQYF

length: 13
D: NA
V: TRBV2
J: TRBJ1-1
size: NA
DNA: TGTGCCAGCAGTGTAGGGCTGAACACTGAAGCTTTCTTT
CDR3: CASSVGLNTEAFF

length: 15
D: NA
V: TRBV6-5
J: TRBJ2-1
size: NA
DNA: TGTGCCAGCAGGATGGACAGTGGCGTCTACAATGAGCAGTTCTTC
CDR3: CASRMDSGVYNEQFF

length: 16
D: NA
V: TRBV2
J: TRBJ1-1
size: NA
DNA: TGTGCCAGCAGTGAAGCGCTATTGGGACAGAACACTGAAGCTTTCTTT
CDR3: CASSEALLGQNTEAFF

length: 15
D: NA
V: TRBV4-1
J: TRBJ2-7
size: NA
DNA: TGCGCCAGCAGCCAAGCCGGGGGTCCCCTCTACGAGCAGTACTTC
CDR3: CASSQAGGPLYEQYF

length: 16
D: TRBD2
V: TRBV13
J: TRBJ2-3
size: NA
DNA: TGTGCCAGCAGCTCACTAGCGGACTTCCGCACAGATACGCAGTATTTT
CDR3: CASSSLADFRTDTQYF

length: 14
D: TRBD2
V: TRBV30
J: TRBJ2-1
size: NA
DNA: TGTGCCTGGAGTTCGGTAGCGGGAGGGGGCGAGCAGTTCTTC
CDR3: CAWSSVAGGGEQFF

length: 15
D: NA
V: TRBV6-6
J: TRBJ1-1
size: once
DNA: TGTGCCAGCAGTTACTCGGCGGGGGTGCGCACTGAAGCTTTCTTT
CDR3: CASSYSAGVRTEAFF

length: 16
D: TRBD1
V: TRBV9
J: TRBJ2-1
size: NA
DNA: TGTGCCAGCAACGCCGCAGGGGGCTTTTCCTACAATGAGCAGTTCTTC
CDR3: CASNAAGGFSYNEQFF

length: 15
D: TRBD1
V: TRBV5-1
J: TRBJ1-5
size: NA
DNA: TGCGCCAGCAGCCACTCAACAGGGGAAGGTCAGCCCCAGCATTTT
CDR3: CASSHSTGEGQPQHF

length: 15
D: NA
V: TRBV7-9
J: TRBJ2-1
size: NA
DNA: TGTGCCAGCAGCTTAGACGGCAGCTCCTACAATGAGCAGTTCTTC
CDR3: CASSLDGSSYNEQFF

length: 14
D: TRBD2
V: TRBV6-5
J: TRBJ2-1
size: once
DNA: TGTGCCAGCAGTTATGAGGTGGGGGGGATTGAGCAGTTCTTC
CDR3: CASSYEVGGIEQFF

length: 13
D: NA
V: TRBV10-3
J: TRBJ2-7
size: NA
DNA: TGTGCCATCAGATTAAGACAGGACTACGAGCAGTACTTC
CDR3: CAIRLRQDYEQYF

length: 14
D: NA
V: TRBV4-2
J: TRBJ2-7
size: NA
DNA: TGTGCCAGCAGCCAAGAGGTAACCGCCTACGAGCAGTACTTC
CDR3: CASSQEVTAYEQYF

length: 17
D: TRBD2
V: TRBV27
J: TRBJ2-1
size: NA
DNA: TGTGCCAGCAGTCTGAGACTAGCCGCTAGCTCCTACAATGAGCAGTTCTTC
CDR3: CASSLRLAASSYNEQFF

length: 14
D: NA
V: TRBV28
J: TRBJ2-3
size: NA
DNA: TGTGCCAGCAGTTGGGGCGGTAGCACAGATACGCAGTATTTT
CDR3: CASSWGGSTDTQYF

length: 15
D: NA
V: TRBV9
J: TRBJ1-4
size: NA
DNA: TGTGCCAGCAGCGAGGAGGGGTTTTCGGATGAAAAACTGTTTTTT
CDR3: CASSEEGFSDEKLFF

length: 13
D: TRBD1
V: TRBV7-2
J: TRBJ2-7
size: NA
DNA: TGTGCCAGCAGTCCAGACAGGGGCTACGAGCAGTACTTC
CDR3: CASSPDRGYEQYF

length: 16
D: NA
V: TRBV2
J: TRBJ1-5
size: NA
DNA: TGTGCCAGCAGTGAAGAGGGGGGGGAGGTAGGTCAGCCCCAGCATTTT
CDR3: CASSEEGGEVGQPQHF

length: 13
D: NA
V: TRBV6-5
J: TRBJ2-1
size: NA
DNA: TGTGCCAGCAGACAGGGCTCCTACAATGAGCAGTTCTTC
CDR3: CASRQGSYNEQFF